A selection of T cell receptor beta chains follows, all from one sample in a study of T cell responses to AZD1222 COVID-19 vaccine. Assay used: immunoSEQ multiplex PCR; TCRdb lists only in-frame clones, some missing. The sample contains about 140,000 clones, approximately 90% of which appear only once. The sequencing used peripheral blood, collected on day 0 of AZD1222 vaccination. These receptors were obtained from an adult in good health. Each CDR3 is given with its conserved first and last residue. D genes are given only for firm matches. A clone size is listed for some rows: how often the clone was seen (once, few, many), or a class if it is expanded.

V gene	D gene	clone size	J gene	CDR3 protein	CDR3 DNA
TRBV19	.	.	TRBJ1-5	CASSIILYNQPQHF	TGTGCCAGTAGTATAATCCTATACAATCAGCCCCAGCATTTT
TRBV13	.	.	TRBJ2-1	CASSRPQGFNEQFF	TGTGCCAGCAGCCGTCCCCAGGGTTTCAATGAGCAGTTCTTC
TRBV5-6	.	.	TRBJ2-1	CASSIGTVYNEQFF	TGTGCCAGCAGCATCGGGACTGTCTACAATGAGCAGTTCTTC
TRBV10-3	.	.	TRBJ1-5	CAISEGQGINQPQHF	TGTGCCATCAGTGAAGGCCAGGGGATTAATCAGCCCCAGCATTTT
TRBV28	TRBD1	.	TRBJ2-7	CASRENRGRAYEQYF	TGTGCCAGCAGGGAGAACAGGGGCCGGGCCTACGAGCAGTACTTC
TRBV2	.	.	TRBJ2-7	CASSDLRQGGEQYF	TGTGCCAGCAGTGATTTAAGGCAGGGCGGCGAGCAGTACTTC
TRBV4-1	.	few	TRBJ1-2	CASSQGGTNYGYTF	TGCGCCAGCAGCCAAGGCGGGACTAACTATGGCTACACCTTC
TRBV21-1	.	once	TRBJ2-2	CASSTDRGRDTGELFF	TGTGCCAGCAGCACGGACAGGGGTCGGGACACCGGGGAGCTGTTTTTT
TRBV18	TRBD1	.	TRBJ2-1	CASSPGTGTNEQFF	TGTGCCAGCTCACCAGGGACAGGCACGAATGAGCAGTTCTTC
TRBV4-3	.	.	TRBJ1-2	CASSPSGRTVDGYTF	TGCGCCAGCAGCCCCAGCGGGAGAACGGTGGATGGCTACACCTTC
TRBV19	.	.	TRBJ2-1	CASSDLYNEQFF	TGTGCCAGTAGCGACTTGTACAATGAGCAGTTCTTC
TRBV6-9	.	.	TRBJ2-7	CARSSQGYEQYF	TGTGCCAGGTCTAGTCAGGGGTACGAGCAGTACTTC
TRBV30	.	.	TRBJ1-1	CAWSVLGRGSALATEAFF	TGTGCCTGGAGTGTACTTGGAAGGGGATCAGCCCTAGCCACTGAAGCTTTCTTT
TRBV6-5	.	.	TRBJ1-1	CASRRETSHTEAFF	TGTGCCAGCAGAAGGGAAACGAGTCACACTGAAGCTTTCTTT
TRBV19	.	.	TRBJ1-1	CASSMGRDTYKAGAFF	TGTGCCAGTAGTATGGGGCGGGACACGTATAAGGCAGGAGCTTTCTTT
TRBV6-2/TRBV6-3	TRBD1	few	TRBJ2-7	CASSDEPDRGHEQYF	TGTGCCAGCAGTGACGAGCCGGACAGGGGGCACGAGCAGTACTTC
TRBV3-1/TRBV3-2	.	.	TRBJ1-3	CASSQLGSTGNTIYF	TGTGCCAGCAGCCAACTAGGGTCCACTGGAAACACCATATATTTT
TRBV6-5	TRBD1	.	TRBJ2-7	CASSYEGTGKYEQYF	TGTGCCAGCAGTTACGAGGGGACAGGAAAATACGAGCAGTACTTC
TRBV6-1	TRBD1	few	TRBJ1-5	CASSEVGQGNQPQHF	TGTGCCAGCAGTGAAGTTGGACAGGGTAATCAGCCCCAGCATTTT
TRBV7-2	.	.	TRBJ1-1	CASSRDTEAFF	TGTGCCAGCAGTCGCGACACTGAAGCTTTCTTT
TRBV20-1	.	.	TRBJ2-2	CSASPTGELFF	TGCAGTGCTAGCCCCACCGGGGAGCTGTTTTTT
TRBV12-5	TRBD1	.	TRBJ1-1	CASGLRQGGSTEAFF	TGTGCTAGTGGTTTGAGACAGGGGGGGAGCACTGAAGCTTTCTTT
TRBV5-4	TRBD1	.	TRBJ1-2	CASSSDGQGLGGYTF	TGTGCCAGCAGCTCGGACGGACAGGGGCTTGGCGGCTACACCTTC
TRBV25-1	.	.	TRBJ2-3	CAAGPSTDTQYF	TGTGCCGCGGGGCCTAGCACAGATACGCAGTATTTT
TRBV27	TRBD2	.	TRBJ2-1	CASSFFYGEGTTTEQFF	TGTGCCAGCAGTTTTTTCTACGGGGAGGGCACCACCACTGAGCAGTTCTTC
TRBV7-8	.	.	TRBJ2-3	CASSLAAGSTDTQYF	TGTGCCAGCAGCTTAGCGGCAGGAAGCACAGATACGCAGTATTTT
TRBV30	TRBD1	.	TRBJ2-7	CAWNRGLDSYEQYF	TGTGCCTGGAACAGGGGGCTAGACTCCTACGAGCAGTACTTC
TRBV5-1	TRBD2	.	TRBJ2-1	CASSLERGHVF	TGCGCCAGCAGCTTGGAGCGGGGGCACGTCTTC
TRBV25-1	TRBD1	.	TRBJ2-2	CASSDAGQGFGELFF	TGTGCCAGCAGTGACGCCGGACAGGGTTTCGGGGAGCTGTTTTTT
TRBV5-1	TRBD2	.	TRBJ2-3	CASSLVVLAGGASTDTQYF	TGCGCCAGCAGCTTGGTGGTACTAGCGGGGGGAGCTAGCACAGATACGCAGTATTTT
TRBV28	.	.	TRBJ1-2	CASSSPRGVYGYTF	TGTGCCAGCAGTTCCCCTCGGGGTGTCTATGGCTACACCTTC
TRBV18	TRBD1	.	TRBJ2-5	CASSPQGQPLGETQYF	TGTGCCAGCTCACCACAGGGACAGCCATTAGGGGAGACCCAGTACTTC
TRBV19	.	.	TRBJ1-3	CASSPGGGRRNTIYF	TGTGCCAGTAGTCCCGGGGGGGGTAGAAGAAACACCATATATTTT
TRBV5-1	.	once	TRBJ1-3	CASSLEAGVLSGNTIYF	TGCGCCAGCAGCTTGGAGGCAGGGGTGCTCTCTGGAAACACCATATATTTT
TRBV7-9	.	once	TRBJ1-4	CASSDRRPGEKLFF	TGTGCCAGCAGCGACCGGAGGCCCGGTGAAAAACTGTTTTTT
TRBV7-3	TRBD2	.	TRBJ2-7	CASSLAGEGEQYF	TGTGCCAGCAGCTTGGCGGGGGAGGGCGAGCAGTACTTC
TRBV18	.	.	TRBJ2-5	CASSSTASETQYF	TGTGCCAGCTCATCGACCGCCTCAGAGACCCAGTACTTC
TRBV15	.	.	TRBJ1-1	CATSSLFTRSPMDTEAFF	TGTGCCACCAGCAGTCTATTCACAAGGAGTCCCATGGACACTGAAGCTTTCTTT
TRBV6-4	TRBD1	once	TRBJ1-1	CASRRQGGLHEAFF	TGTGCCAGCAGAAGACAGGGGGGCTTACATGAAGCTTTCTTT
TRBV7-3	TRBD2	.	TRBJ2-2	CASSRGAGGPNTGELFF	TGTGCCAGCAGCCGGGGGGCGGGAGGGCCCAACACCGGGGAGCTGTTTTTT
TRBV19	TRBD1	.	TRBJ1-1	CASSMRGQGRDTEAFF	TGTGCCAGTAGTATGCGCGGACAGGGAAGAGACACTGAAGCTTTCTTT
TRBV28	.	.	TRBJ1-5	CASSLQVGFSNQPQHF	TGTGCCAGCAGTTTGCAGGTTGGGTTTAGCAATCAGCCCCAGCATTTT
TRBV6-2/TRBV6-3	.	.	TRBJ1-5	CASSIGHPNQPQHF	TGTGCCAGCAGCATAGGACACCCTAATCAGCCCCAGCATTTT
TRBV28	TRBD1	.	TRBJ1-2	CASSFGTANYGYTF	TGTGCCAGCAGTTTCGGGACAGCTAACTATGGCTACACCTTC
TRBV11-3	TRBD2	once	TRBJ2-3	CASSLGTMQYF	TGTGCCAGCAGCCTCGGGACTATGCAGTATTTT